This TCR beta chain was sequenced in a study of beta chain features in type 1 diabetes. This clone was recorded a few times. Trimming left V 2 bases short and J 6 bases short, with 7 bases between. Looked up from germline, CDR1 is KGHSH and CDR2 is LQKENI. The CDR3 runs 13 residues. Sequenced material consisted of expressed TCRB transcripts (all of the isolated RNA was reverse transcribed). The data were produced by immunoSEQ multiplex PCR, yet TCRdb's version contains in-frame clones alone and is incomplete. The sample yields under 150,000 clones, 48% seen once. This rearrangement joins TRBV18 to TRBJ2-2; tentatively, D is TRBD1 (5 bases). Sequencing used Tregs from blood. The receptor was derived from a man in his late teens or twenties in good health. As DNA, the CDR3 is TGTGCCAGCTCACCAGGGGCCGCCGGGGAGCTGTTTTTT. As protein: CASSPGAAGELFF. Using reference TRBV18 and TRBJ2-2 for the parts outside the CDR3, the full variable domain is NAGVMQNPRHLVRRRGQEARLRCSPMKGHSHVYWYRQLPEEGLKFMVYLQKENIIDESGMPKERFSAEFPKEGPSILRIQQVVRGDSAAYFCASSPGAAGELFFGEGSRLTVL.